This T cell receptor (beta chain) was captured by sequencing in a study of T cell therapy after organ transplantation. Study-wide background: Blood for the short-term post-therapy sample came 4 to 8 weeks after therapy.

The method was immunoSEQ multiplex PCR; TCRdb's version includes in-frame clones alone and lacks a portion of them. The sample includes under 3,500 clones, approximately 70% of them seen just once. The length of the CDR3 is 12 residues. Per germline, CDR1 SGDLS and CDR2 YYNGEE. V was trimmed by 3 bases and J by 6 bases, leaving 9 bases between them. In regard to this clone: Its antigen is currently unknown.

As to time point: 4-8 weeks after completion of therapy. Here the sequenced sample was CD8+ T cells from blood, taken after autologous CMV-specific T cell therapy. This clonotype was sampled from a human patient who had received a solid organ transplant and had CMV disease. Some T cells may be provided by the graft donor. The chain is built from TRBV9 and TRBJ1-1; D uncertain. CDR3 nucleotides: TGTGCCAGCAGCGGCCCGACGTCTGAAGCTTTCTTT. Translated, it gives CASSGPTSEAFF.